The sequence of this T cell receptor (beta chain) was determined in a study of T cells in Graves' hyperthyroidism and ophthalmopathy. Study-wide context: The blood sample was taken at first diagnosis, before treatment began. Study conclusions and caveats: The model identified upcoming ophthalmopathy a median approximately six months ahead of onset.

The sample holds many counts of this clonotype. Its antigen is as yet unknown. The germline V gene has CDR1 SGHTA and CDR2 FQGNSA. The CDR3 is 14 amino acids. V lost 2 bases and J lost 5, with 12 bases in between. TCR beta CDR3 region amplification was performed from RNA transcripts. In the first-round RT-PCR of the TCR CDR3, the HTBI primer set was used. TCRdb reanalysed the multiplex PCR reads using MiXCR and keeps one entry per CDR3 protein. In the table there are hundreds of thousands of distinct CDR3 sequences, about 15% of which are singletons. In the ophthalmopathy cohort, Clinical Activity Score was at least 3, NOSPECS grade at least 4, and duration under 3 months. Exclusions: uncontrolled infection, other autoimmune disease, pregnancy, lactation.

The receptor's source is a woman in her forties with Graves' ophthalmopathy. The sample taken for sequencing was blood. This chain connects TRBV7-2 to TRBJ1-1, with D perhaps matching TRBD1 (6 bases). The CDR3, as DNA: TGTGCCAGCAGCTTACAGGGGATTGAAACTGAAGCTTTCTTT. Protein sequence: CASSLQGIETEAFF.